This is a list of T cell receptor beta chains from one sample in a study of post-analysis software for immune sequencing data. TCRdb redid the calling of the PCR reads with MiXCR, one entry per CDR3 protein. Of about 820,000 distinct CDR3 sequences in the sample, approximately 53% are singletons; the top ten hold approximately 4.3%. The sequenced sample consisted of blood. The receptors were gathered from a girl aged 10 to 17 with multiple sclerosis. CDR3s include the opening cysteine and the closing phenylalanine or tryptophan. Fields, in order: clone size, D gene, V gene, J gene, CDR3 protein, CDR3 DNA. The D gene is left open where the match is weak. Size tells how often a clone was seen (once, few, many) or the class of an expanded clone, and some rows leave it out.

>.|.|TRBV15|TRBJ2-2
CATSRESWANTGELFF
TGTGCCACCAGCAGAGAATCTTGGGCGAACACCGGGGAGCTGTTTTTT
>.|.|TRBV20-1|TRBJ2-3
CSAREMLRHTQYF
TGCAGTGCTAGAGAAATGCTAAGACATACGCAGTATTTT
>.|.|TRBV20-1|TRBJ2-7
CSAKMSLRTSYEQYF
TGCAGTGCTAAAATGTCTCTCCGGACATCCTACGAGCAGTACTTC
>few|.|TRBV20-1|TRBJ2-7
CSARELEGRYEQYF
TGCAGTGCTAGAGAGCTCGAGGGGAGGTACGAGCAGTACTTC
>.|TRBD2|TRBV11-2|TRBJ2-5
CASSLVAGTSGETQYF
TGTGCCAGCAGCTTAGTGGCCGGGACTAGCGGGGAGACCCAGTACTTC
>.|TRBD1|TRBV9|TRBJ1-4
CASSVTSRTGGDEKLFF
TGTGCCAGCAGCGTAACCAGCCGAACAGGGGGCGATGAAAAACTGTTTTTT
>few|TRBD2|TRBV20-1|TRBJ2-7
CSARDGASGRANSYEQYF
TGCAGTGCTAGAGATGGGGCTAGCGGGAGGGCCAATTCCTACGAGCAGTACTTC
>few|.|TRBV10-3|TRBJ2-6
CAISESARPSSGANVLTF
TGTGCCATCAGTGAGTCCGCCAGGCCCAGCTCTGGGGCCAACGTCCTGACTTTC
>.|.|TRBV3-1|TRBJ2-1
CASRLRASLSEQFF
TGTGCCAGCAGACTCAGGGCGAGCCTCTCTGAGCAGTTCTTC
>.|.|TRBV29-1|TRBJ2-7
CSAEEGTSYEQYF
TGCAGCGCTGAGGAGGGAACGTCCTACGAGCAGTACTTC
>.|TRBD1|TRBV7-9|TRBJ1-1
CASSLTGENAEAFF
TGTGCCAGCAGCTTAACAGGGGAGAACGCTGAAGCTTTCTTT